These 24 T cell receptor beta chains share one sample of origin, sequenced in a study of blood T cell repertoires in COVID-19. Here immunoSEQ multiplex PCR was the method, and the copy in TCRdb shows in-frame clones only, minus some. The sample consists of roughly 190,000 clones, 86% of them appearing once. Sequenced material: peripheral blood. These receptors all stem from a man between 65 and 85 years old with acute or convalescent COVID-19.

This rearrangement joins TRBV10-3 to TRBJ1-5; 7 positions match TRBD1. V trimming: 7 bases; J trimming: 3 bases; junction bases outside the gene matches: 3. The CDR3 sequence is 13 residues long. CDR1 and CDR2 from the germline V gene are ENHRY and SYGVKD. This CDR3 is CAIKGTDNQPQHF. In DNA form, the CDR3 reads TGTGCCATCAAGGGGACAGACAATCAGCCCCAGCATTTT.

This rearrangement joins TRBV4-3 to TRBJ2-3, with D possibly TRBD2 on 6 matching bases. The V and J ends lost 0 bases and 0 bases respectively, with 25 bases between them. The germline V gene encodes CDR1 LGHNA and CDR2 YSLEER. The CDR3 is 21 residues long. The CDR3 region is CASSQERRDSTEFLSTDTQYF. CDR3 bases: TGCGCCAGCAGCCAAGAGAGACGGGACTCTACGGAGTTCCTCAGCACAGATACGCAGTATTTT.

The rearrangement joins TRBV10-2 to TRBJ2-6; D not resolved. The CDR3 length is 14 residues. Germline lookup yields CDR1 WSHSY and CDR2 SAAADI. Between the trimmed V and J ends, which lost 11 bases and 0 bases, there was a span of 11 bases. The CDR3 loop is CAVAPVSGANVLTF. CDR3 nucleotides: TGCGCCGTTGCCCCGGTCTCTGGGGCCAACGTCCTGACTTTC.

This clone was seen once. The chain couples TRBV11-2 to TRBJ2-7; tentatively, D is TRBD2 (5 bases). The CDR3 contains 14 residues. CDR1 is SGHAT and CDR2 is FQNNGV in the germline V gene. Trimming took off 6 bases at V and 3 bases at J, with 15 bases between the two ends. The CDR3 DNA follows: TGTGCCAGCAGACTCAACCCCGGGGACTACGAGCAGTACTTC. Its protein is CASRLNPGDYEQYF.

The V and J genes are TRBV28 and TRBJ1-2, with 7 bases fitting TRBD1. V shed 2 bases, J shed 6 bases, and the junction held 6 bases outside the gene matches. CDR1 and CDR2 (germline): MDHEN, SYDVKM. The CDR3 runs to 14 residues. The CDR3 DNA sequence: TGTGCCAGCAGTTTAGCGGACAGGATTAATGGCTACACCTTC. Translating it yields CASSLADRINGYTF.

The chain employs TRBV7-2 and TRBJ2-1; weak D call: TRBD2 (5 bases). CDR3 length equals 14 residues. The germline V gene has CDR1 SGHTA and CDR2 FQGNSA. Deletions cut 8 bases from V and 9 bases from J, with 20 bases between. Here the CDR3 reads CASGNRGGSGEQFF. The CDR3 DNA is TGTGCCAGCGGGAACCGAGGAGGTTCGGGTGAGCAGTTCTTC.

This clone has a handful of counts. This chain joins TRBV5-4 and TRBJ2-3; D is unclear. Germline V gene lookup returns CDR1 SGHNT and CDR2 YYREEE (reference sequence). Trimming shortened V by 4 bases and J by 2 bases, and 5 bases separated the two germline ends. The CDR3 contains 12 residues. CDR3 residues: CASSPNTDTQYF. The CDR3 region has the DNA TGTGCCAGCAGCCCCAACACAGATACGCAGTATTTT.

This chain links TRBV5-1 with TRBJ2-3; TRBD2 matches 12 bases. This CDR3 contains 19 residues. Germline CDR1 SGHRS, CDR2 YFSETQ. The V gene end was trimmed by 0 bases and the J gene end by 0 bases; junction bases not matched to a gene: 8. CDR3 residues: CASSLGLAGDLLSTDTQYF. The CDR3 DNA reads TGCGCCAGCAGCTTGGGACTAGCGGGGGACCTACTTAGCACAGATACGCAGTATTTT.

The chain is built from TRBV2 and TRBJ1-1; 7 nucleotides align to TRBD1. The V segment lost 6 bases and the J segment 6 bases; nucleotides outside the gene matches: 10. Germline-derived CDR1 and CDR2 are SNHLY and FYNNEI. The CDR3 runs to 14 residues. In nucleotides, the CDR3 is TGTGCCAGCAGCCTCCGACAGGGCTCGTCTGAAGCTTTCTTT. Translating gives CASSLRQGSSEAFF.

The chain combines TRBV30 with TRBJ2-5, with D tentatively TRBD2 (6 bases). Trimming removed 2 bases at V and 5 bases at J, with 18 bases between. The germline V gene has CDR1 GTSNPN and CDR2 SVGIG (reference sequence). CDR3 length: 15 residues. CDR3 sequence: CAWSRRALGRETQYF. The CDR3 DNA is TGTGCCTGGAGTAGACGGGCCCTAGGGAGGGAGACCCAGTACTTC.

This clone appeared a single time. This rearrangement joins TRBV6-2 or TRBV6-3 to TRBJ1-1; 7 nucleotides align to TRBD1. This CDR3 contains 13 residues. After removal of 4 bases from V and 6 bases from J, the junction contained 5 bases not matched to a gene. Germline V gene lookup returns CDR1 MNHEY and CDR2 SVGEGT. This CDR3 is CASSLTGEAEAFF. The CDR3 region has the DNA TGTGCCAGCAGTTTAACAGGGGAGGCTGAAGCTTTCTTT.

The CDR3 nucleotides are TGTGCCAGCAGTTACAGGGTAGGTAATCAGCCCCAGCATTTT. This translates into CASSYRVGNQPQHF. The gene calls are TRBV11-2 and TRBJ1-5; D perhaps matches TRBD1 (6 bases). The CDR3 runs 14 residues. V dropped 6 bases and J dropped 4 bases, with 13 bases sitting between them. CDR1 is SGHAT, CDR2 FQNNGV, per germline.

This clone was detected a few times. The chain has TRBV2 and TRBJ1-5, with D unresolved. The CDR3 sequence is 15 residues long. Germline CDR1 SNHLY, CDR2 FYNNEI. Trimming removed 4 bases at V and 1 base at J, with 11 bases between. The DNA of the CDR3 is TGTGCCAGCAGTGTGAGGTATTGGAGCAATCAGCCCCAGCATTTT. Translated, it gives CASSVRYWSNQPQHF.

The chain couples TRBV5-1 to TRBJ2-2; 9 bases fit TRBD1. Germline loops: CDR1 SGHRS, CDR2 YFSETQ. The CDR3 has 14 residues. Unmatched junction bases numbered 3, after V lost 4 bases and J lost 5 bases. CDR3 amino acids: CASSLGQGTGELFF. DNA for the CDR3: TGCGCCAGCAGCCTGGGACAGGGAACCGGGGAGCTGTTTTTT.

This clone has just one count. J is TRBJ2-3 and V is TRBV7-2; 9 positions agree with TRBD2. The CDR3 totals 15 residues. V gave up 5 bases and J gave up 1 base; unmatched junction bases: 4. The germline V gene encodes CDR1 SGHTA and CDR2 FQGNSA. The CDR3 protein is CASSPRTSGTDTQYF. The CDR3 DNA reads TGTGCCAGCAGCCCGCGGACTAGCGGCACAGATACGCAGTATTTT.

V gene TRBV2 combines with J gene TRBJ2-7, with a possible D match to TRBD1 (5 bases). Trimming took off 5 bases at V and 1 base at J, with 12 bases between the two ends. Per the germline V gene, CDR1 is SNHLY and CDR2 is FYNNEI. This CDR3 contains 14 residues. The CDR3 sequence is CASSLNRFSYEQYF. DNA of the CDR3: TGTGCCAGCAGTTTAAACAGGTTTTCCTACGAGCAGTACTTC.

J is TRBJ2-1 and V is TRBV4-2; possible D gene TRBD1, 5 bases. V shed 0 bases and J shed 9 bases, with 18 bases lying between them. There are 16 residues in the CDR3. Germline CDR1 and CDR2: LGHNA and YNFKEQ. CDR3 loop: CASSQDNAGLWGEQFF. CDR3 nucleotide sequence: TGTGCCAGCAGCCAAGATAATGCAGGGCTGTGGGGTGAGCAGTTCTTC.

This rearrangement joins TRBV7-2 to TRBJ1-2; 7 bases map to TRBD1. Per the germline V gene, CDR1 is SGHTA and CDR2 is FQGNSA. V was pared by 5 bases and J by 7 bases, with 7 bases of the junction left unmatched. The CDR3 loop spans 13 amino acids. The CDR3 protein is CASSSDRVFGYTF. DNA for the CDR3: TGTGCCAGCAGCAGTGACAGGGTGTTTGGCTACACCTTC.

This chain connects TRBV7-2 to TRBJ1-6; D ambiguous. CDR1 SGHTA and CDR2 FQGNSA come from the germline V gene. The CDR3 length is 16 residues. V dropped 0 bases and J dropped 0 bases, with 6 bases sitting between them. The CDR3 DNA sequence: TGTGCCAGCAGCTTAGCGCCAGACTCCTATAATTCACCCCTCCACTTT. Translating gives CASSLAPDSYNSPLHF.

This clone was observed a single time. CDR3 DNA: TGTGCCAGCAGTTCGACAGCTAACTATGGCTACACCTTC. Its protein product is CASSSTANYGYTF. V usage is TRBV6-5 and J usage is TRBJ1-2; possible D gene TRBD1, 5 bases. The CDR3 has 13 amino acids. CDR1 is MNHEY and CDR2 is SVGAGI in the germline V gene. V was pared by 4 bases and J by 0 bases, with 6 bases between.

The V and J genes are TRBV3-1 (or the pseudogene TRBV3-2) and TRBJ2-1; D possibly corresponds to TRBD2 (6 bases). V lost 4 bases to trimming and J lost 9 bases, with 19 bases between them. The germline gives CDR1 LGHDT, CDR2 YNNKEL (reference sequence). The CDR3 loop spans 15 amino acids. As DNA, the CDR3 is TGTGCCAGCAGCCTCTCGTCGGGGGTACCGGCTGAGCAGTTCTTC. Translation: CASSLSSGVPAEQFF.

This chain links TRBV5-4 with TRBJ2-3; tentative D call: TRBD1 (6 bases). From germline, CDR1 is SGHNT and CDR2 YYREEE (reference sequence). There are 14 residues in the CDR3. V was trimmed by 4 bases and J by 4 bases, leaving 13 bases between them. CDR3 nucleotide sequence: TGTGCCAGCAGCGGTACAGGGAACGCAGATACGCAGTATTTT. Translation gives CASSGTGNADTQYF.

This clone has only a few counts. V is TRBV28 and J is TRBJ1-2, with D possibly matching TRBD1 (6 bases). The CDR3 runs to 13 residues. V was cut by 3 bases and J by 8 bases, with 13 bases left in between. Germline CDR1 and CDR2: MDHEN and SYDVKM. Here the CDR3 DNA reads TGTGCCAGCAGTTTGAGCCAGGGGAGCGGCTACACCTTC. As protein: CASSLSQGSGYTF.

This chain links TRBV4-1 with TRBJ2-1; 9 bases line up with TRBD1. There are 20 residues in the CDR3. The V segment lost 5 bases and the J segment 5 bases; nucleotides outside the gene matches: 22. The V gene's germline CDR1 is MGHRA and CDR2 YSYEKL. This CDR3 is CASSSLPGQGSPRRNNEQFF. The CDR3 region has the DNA TGCGCCAGCAGCTCCTTACCGGGACAGGGAAGCCCCCGGCGCAACAATGAGCAGTTCTTC.